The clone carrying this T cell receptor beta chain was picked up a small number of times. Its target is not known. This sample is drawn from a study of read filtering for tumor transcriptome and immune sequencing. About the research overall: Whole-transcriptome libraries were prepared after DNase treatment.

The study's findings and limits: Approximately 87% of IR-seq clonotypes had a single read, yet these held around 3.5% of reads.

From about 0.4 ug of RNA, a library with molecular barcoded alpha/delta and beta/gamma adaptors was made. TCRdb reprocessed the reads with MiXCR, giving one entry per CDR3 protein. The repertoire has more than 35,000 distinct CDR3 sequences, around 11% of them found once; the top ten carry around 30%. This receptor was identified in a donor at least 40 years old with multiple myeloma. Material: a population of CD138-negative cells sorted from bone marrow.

The CDR3 sequence is CSARTGPNEQFF. CDR3 nucleotide sequence: TGCAGCGCTCGGACAGGGCCCAATGAGCAGTTCTTC. This chain joins TRBV29-1 and TRBJ2-1; 8 nucleotides align to TRBD1. The length of the CDR3 is 12 residues. In germline, CDR1 is SQVTM, CDR2 ANQGSEA. J gave up 6 bases and V 7 bases, and 5 bases lay outside the gene matches.